These 20 T cell receptor beta chains were sequenced from one sample in a study of Tregs in tolerant kidney transplant recipients. Recipients received nonmyeloablative bone marrow transplants from related graft donors, with transient mixed chimerism. The repertoire was sequenced with immunoSEQ multiplex PCR; TCRdb's copy has only in-frame clones and lacks some. This sample carries approximately 30,000 clones, with roughly 2% going to the ten biggest clones. The sample here was CD4+ T cells from blood (PBMCs), taken 24 months after the transplant. The receptors here all came from a human patient who received a combined kidney and bone marrow transplant. Some T cells may be supplied by the graft donor.

As concerns this clone: The read terminates 3 residues ahead of where the CDR3 ends, so the germline J gene completes it. J is TRBJ2-1 and V is TRBV19; 10 bases match TRBD2. In germline, CDR1 is LNHDA, CDR2 SQIVND (reference sequence). This CDR3 comprises 15 residues. J lost 9 bases, V lost 10 bases, and 15 bases had no gene match. The CDR3 bases that were read are TGTGCCACCTCACCTAGCGGGAGCCAGCGCTTTGAG. It is translated as CATSPSGSQRFE. Given in full, the CDR3 is CATSPSGSQRFEQFF. Together with reference TRBV19 and TRBJ2-1, the CDR3 gives the full variable domain: DGGITQSPKYLFRKEGQNVTLSCEQNLNHDAMYWYRQDPGQGLRLIYYSQIVNDFQKGDIAEGYSVSREKKESFPLTVTSAQKNPTAFYLCATSPSGSQRFEQFFGPGTRLTVL.

Here the CDR3 reads CASSTTQHTGASTDTQYF. The sequenced part of the CDR3 DNA is TGTGCCAGTAGCACCACCCAACATACAGGGGCCAGCACAGATACG. The V call is TRBV19, the J call TRBJ2-3; 7 positions agree with TRBD1. The CDR3 end lies 3 residues beyond the end of the read and is filled in from the germline J gene. V shed 6 bases and J 0 bases; nucleotides not matched to a gene: 15. This CDR3 spans 18 amino acids. The germline V gene encodes CDR1 LNHDA and CDR2 SQIVND (reference sequence).

Of note for this clone: The read ends 3 residues early relative to the CDR3; the germline J gene fills the gap. The chain has TRBV7-2 and TRBJ2-2, with D uncertain. Germline CDR1 reads SGHTA; CDR2 reads FQGNSA. V gave up 3 bases and J gave up 7 bases, with 9 bases separating them. The CDR3 runs 13 residues. The CDR3 DNA, read in part, is TGTGCCAGCAGCTTCGTAACTAACGGGGAG. Translation gives CASSFVTNGE. The full CDR3 protein is CASSFVTNGELFF.

A word on this clone: The read terminates 3 residues ahead of where the CDR3 ends, so the germline J gene completes it. This chain uses TRBV5-1 with TRBJ1-1; D call uncertain. Trimming stripped 0 bases from V and 4 bases from J, with 7 bases between. The CDR3 contains 13 residues. CDR1 SGHRS and CDR2 YFSETQ come from the germline V gene. The CDR3: CASSLVEGTEAFF. The CDR3 DNA, read in part, is TGCGCCAGCAGCTTGGTAGAGGGCACTGAA.

Notes on this clone: The CDR3 end is not reached by the read, which stops 3 residues before it; the germline J gene fills it in. J is TRBJ2-1 and V is TRBV7-3, with D tentatively TRBD2 (7 bases). Trimming pared 0 bases from V and 0 bases from J, leaving 18 bases between. The CDR3 runs 19 residues. Germline V gives CDR1 SGHTA, CDR2 FQGTGA. The CDR3 protein is CASSLTPGGGRPSYNEQFF. The sequenced CDR3 bases are TGTGCCAGCAGCTTAACCCCGGGGGGCGGGAGACCCTCCTACAATGAG. Filled out from reference TRBV7-3 and TRBJ2-1, the complete variable domain reads GAGVSQTPSNKVTEKGKYVELRCDPISGHTALYWYRQSLGQGPEFLIYFQGTGAADDSGLPNDRFFAVRPEGSVSTLKIQRTERGDSAVYLCASSLTPGGGRPSYNEQFFGPGTRLTVL.

Comments on this clone: The observed sequence ends 3 residues before the CDR3 terminus, with the missing tail filled in from the germline J gene. This rearrangement joins TRBV28 to TRBJ2-3; TRBD2 agrees at 11 bases. Germline lookup yields CDR1 MDHEN and CDR2 SYDVKM. V shed 3 bases, J shed 2 bases, and the junction held 7 bases outside the gene matches. This CDR3 spans 17 amino acids. The CDR3 loop is CASSFAGLADYTDTQYF. CDR3 DNA, as far as it was read: TGTGCCAGCAGTTTCGCGGGACTAGCGGATTACACAGATACG.

For this clone: The CDR3 end lies 3 residues beyond the end of the read and is filled in from the germline J gene. The chain combines TRBV2 with TRBJ1-1; a weak D match, TRBD1 (6 bases). The germline V and J ends were trimmed by 3 bases and 0 bases, with 11 bases remaining between them. This CDR3 is 15 amino acids long. In germline, CDR1 is SNHLY, CDR2 FYNNEI. CDR3: CASSERGQMNTEAFF. CDR3 bases read: TGTGCCAGCAGTGAGCGGGGGCAGATGAACACTGAA.

A note on this clone: The read finishes 3 residues shy of the CDR3 end, and the germline J gene is used to complete it. Additional DNA sequences in this sample encode the identical CDR3. The gene calls are TRBV30 and TRBJ1-3, with no clear D. Per the germline V gene, CDR1 is GTSNPN and CDR2 is SVGIG (reference sequence). V shed 0 bases and J shed 4 bases, with 4 bases lying between them. The CDR3 is 12 residues long. The CDR3 bases that were read are TGTGCCTGGAGTGTAAGGGGAAACACC. The encoded protein is CAWSVRGNT. The entire CDR3 sequence reads CAWSVRGNTIYF.

As to this clone: The read ends 3 residues shy of where the CDR3 ends; the end is completed using the germline J gene. The chain carries TRBV7-3 and TRBJ1-2; 10 bases are shared with TRBD1. In germline, CDR1 is SGHTA, CDR2 FQGTGA. V was clipped by 5 bases and J by 7 bases; unmatched bases: 7. The CDR3 totals 14 residues. The covered CDR3 bases are TGTGCCAGCAGCCCGACAGGGGGCGGATTTGGC. Encoded protein: CASSPTGGGFG. The whole CDR3 sequence reads CASSPTGGGFGYTF.

For this clone: The read gets to within 3 residues of the CDR3 end, and the germline J gene fills in the rest. The chain has TRBV7-8 and TRBJ2-7; a weak D match, TRBD1 (6 bases). The V and J ends lost 2 bases and 3 bases respectively, with 11 bases between them. Per germline, CDR1 SGHVS and CDR2 FQNEAQ. This CDR3 is 14 amino acids long. The CDR3 bases that were read are TGTGCCAGCAGCTTATCAGGGGAAGGCTACGAG. This codes for CASSLSGEGYE. The complete CDR3 reads CASSLSGEGYEQYF.

In regard to this clone: Read data end 3 residues before the CDR3 end; the end is taken from the germline J gene. V is TRBV5-1 and J is TRBJ2-3; TRBD2 matches 7 bases. CDR1 and CDR2 (germline): SGHRS, YFSETQ. Germline trimming cut 7 bases from V and 0 bases from J; bases unmatched to any gene: 5. The length of the CDR3 is 14 residues. CDR3 in amino acids: CASSSGPSTDTQYF. CDR3 DNA (partial): TGCGCCAGCTCTAGCGGCCCTAGCACAGATACG.

On this clone itself: At one end, the junction sequence differs from germline, possibly due to a read error. The CDR3 bases that were read are TGTGCCAGCAGTTACGCGGGGCAGAGCTATCGC. Its translation: CASSYAGQSYR. The whole CDR3 sequence reads CASSYAGQSYRYTF. The chain links TRBV6-2 or TRBV6-3 to TRBJ1-2; the D gene is possibly TRBD1 (5 bases). The read halts 3 residues ahead of the CDR3 end, with the missing end drawn from the germline J gene. The CDR3 covers 14 residues. Germline V gene sequence: CDR1 MNHEY, CDR2 SVGEGT.

A note on this clone: The read gets to within 3 residues of the CDR3 end, and the germline J gene fills in the rest. The chain combines TRBV29-1 with TRBJ2-5; 8 positions match TRBD2. The CDR3 runs 14 residues. Trimming at V came to 3 bases and at J to 5 bases, leaving 8 bases not matched to a gene. Germline CDR1 reads SQVTM; CDR2 reads ANQGSEA. The chain's CDR3 is CSVDSGGPGETQYF. CDR3 DNA (partial): TGCAGCGTTGACTCGGGAGGGCCGGGGGAGACC.

Worth noting for this clone: The read gets to within 3 residues of the CDR3 end, and the germline J gene fills in the rest. The chain links TRBV20-1 to TRBJ2-7; TRBD2 agrees at 12 bases. CDR1 DFQATT and CDR2 SNEGSKA come from the germline V gene (reference sequence). The CDR3 extends over 14 amino acids. Trimming took 2 bases from V and 6 from J; bases not matched to a gene: 5. The CDR3 is CSARTTSGSLEQYF. CDR3 DNA (partial): TGCAGTGCTAGAACGACTAGCGGGAGTCTCGAG.

About this clone itself: The CDR3 end falls 3 residues outside the read, so it is completed with the germline J gene. The rearrangement links TRBV6-1 to TRBJ1-2; D is ambiguous. CDR3 size: 12 residues. V was trimmed by 2 bases and J by 2 bases, leaving 3 bases between them. Germline-derived CDR1 and CDR2 are MNHNS and SASEGT. This CDR3 reads CASSEQNYGYTF. Incomplete CDR3 DNA: TGTGCCAGCAGTGAACAGAACTATGGC.

The covered CDR3 bases are TGCAGCGCGTCCGGGACAGGGTCCCAAGAGACC. Amino acids: CSASGTGSQET. The CDR3, in full, reads CSASGTGSQETQYF. The chain combines TRBV29-1 with TRBJ2-5, with 9 bases identical to TRBD1. The read ends 3 residues before the CDR3 terminus; that terminus is restored from the germline J gene. There are 14 residues in the CDR3. Losses at the gene ends were 7 bases for V and 1 base for J; bases not matched to a gene: 7. Germline assignment: CDR1 SQVTM and CDR2 ANQGSEA.

Regarding this clone: With the read ending 3 residues before the CDR3 end, the germline J gene is used to fill in that end. This chain links TRBV11-1 with TRBJ2-7; the D call may be TRBD1 or TRBD2 (5 bases each). Germline values: CDR1 SGHAT, CDR2 FQDESV (reference sequence). Trimming removed 10 bases at V and 6 bases at J, with 19 bases between. This CDR3 spans 13 amino acids. The CDR3: CATKGPKGSEQYF. The part of the CDR3 DNA that was read is TGTGCCACCAAGGGGCCGAAAGGGAGCGAG.

As for this clone: Read data end 3 residues before the CDR3 end; the end is taken from the germline J gene. This chain joins TRBV7-2 and TRBJ1-6; D call uncertain. Germline loops: CDR1 SGHTA, CDR2 FQGNSA. There are 15 residues in the CDR3. Trimming removed 5 bases from V and 1 base from J, with 9 bases in between. CDR3 sequence: CASSPLGSYNSPLHF. CDR3 DNA (partial): TGTGCCAGCAGCCCACTCGGGTCCTATAATTCACCC. Drawing the rest from reference TRBV7-2 and TRBJ1-6, the complete variable domain is GAGVSQSPSNKVTEKGKDVELRCDPISGHTALYWYRQSLGQGLEFLIYFQGNSAPDKSGLPSDRFSAERTGGSVSTLTIQRTQQEDSAVYLCASSPLGSYNSPLHFGNGTRLTVT.

CDR3: CAFRGSGELFF. The sequenced CDR3 bases are TGTGCCTTCAGGGGGTCCGGGGAG. This sequence joins TRBV30 and TRBJ2-2, with TRBD1 matching over 7 bases. The missing CDR3 end, 3 residues past where the read stops, is filled in from the germline J gene. The V gene end was trimmed by 7 bases and the J gene end by 6 bases; junction bases not matched to a gene: 2. The CDR3 runs 11 residues. Germline-derived CDR1 and CDR2 are GTSNPN and SVGIG (reference sequence).

Concerning this clone itself: The read finishes 3 residues shy of the CDR3 end, and the germline J gene is used to complete it. The chain combines TRBV20-1 with TRBJ2-7; 7 bases align to TRBD2. This CDR3 region has 14 residues. Per germline, CDR1 DFQATT and CDR2 SNEGSKA (reference sequence). V trimming: 4 bases; J trimming: 6 bases; junction bases outside the gene matches: 12. The CDR3 spells CSAKSGGSAREQYF. The DNA read from the CDR3 is TGCAGTGCTAAGTCCGGCGGGAGCGCACGCGAG.